This passage covers 20 T cell receptor beta chains from one sample sequenced in a study of shared clonotypes between healthy human individuals. Libraries were prepared by immunoSEQ multiplex PCR; TCRdb keeps only in-frame clonotypes and omits some of them. The table lists some 790,000 clones, roughly two thirds of them singletons. Sequenced: memory CD4+ T cells sorted from blood. The subset is: CD45RA-negative fraction. These receptors were collected from a woman younger than 45 in good health.

The CDR3: CASSLGPQRWGLFF. CDR3 sequence (DNA): TGTGCCAGCAGTCTAGGGCCACAGCGCTGGGGGCTGTTTTTT. The chain has TRBV6-1 and TRBJ2-2; D gene uncertain. This CDR3 is 14 amino acids long. Trimming cost V 5 bases and J 13 bases, with 20 bases left between them. The germline V gene has CDR1 MNHNS and CDR2 SASEGT.

The V call is TRBV6-6, the J call TRBJ2-1; a possible D gene is TRBD2 (6 bases). Germline lookup yields CDR1 MNHNY and CDR2 SVGAGI (reference sequence). This CDR3 region has 15 residues. Trimming shortened V by 2 bases and J by 4 bases, and 12 bases separated the two germline ends. The CDR3 sequence: CASSYDGSLYNEQFF. CDR3 nucleotide sequence: TGTGCCAGCAGTTACGACGGGAGCCTGTACAATGAGCAGTTCTTC.

The CDR3 nucleotides read TGTGCCAGCAGCCTGGGGCCGGGACTAGCGGGTCCAGATACGCAGTATTTT. This gives the protein CASSLGPGLAGPDTQYF. J is TRBJ2-3 and V is TRBV11-2; 12 bases are shared with TRBD2. The CDR3 is 17 amino acids. After removal of 5 bases from V and 4 bases from J, the junction contained 10 bases not matched to a gene. Looked up from germline, CDR1 is SGHAT and CDR2 is FQNNGV.

This chain joins TRBV27 and TRBJ2-1; the match to TRBD2 covers 10 bases. J was trimmed by 2 bases and V by 6 bases; bases with no gene match: 13. This CDR3 contains 18 residues. Germline V lookup: CDR1 MNHEY, CDR2 SMNVEV (reference sequence). CDR3 sequence (DNA): TGTGCCAGCAGCGATTCGGGGCTAGCGGGAGCCCCCTACAATGAGCAGTTCTTC. Amino acids: CASSDSGLAGAPYNEQFF.

The chain links TRBV2 to TRBJ1-4; D remains unclear. Trimming removed 4 bases at V and 15 bases at J, with 15 bases between. The CDR3 runs to 12 residues. CDR1 and CDR2 (germline): SNHLY, FYNNEI. CDR3 bases: TGTGCCAGCAGTGCTGGAGGAAATAAGTTGTTTTTT. Residues: CASSAGGNKLFF. Looking up the rest from reference TRBV2 and TRBJ1-4 gives the full variable domain: EPEVTQTPSHQVTQMGQEVILRCVPISNHLYFYWYRQILGQKVEFLVSFYNNEISEKSEIFDDQFSVERPDGSNFTLKIRSTKLEDSAMYFCASSAGGNKLFFGSGTQLSVL.

This clone showed up just a few times. The gene calls are TRBV5-1 and TRBJ2-3, with a possible D match to TRBD2 (7 bases). V was clipped by 0 bases and J by 2 bases, with 13 bases between them. Germline loops: CDR1 SGHRS, CDR2 YFSETQ. The CDR3 is made up of 16 amino acids. The CDR3 DNA sequence: TGCGCCAGCAGCTTGGCTGGCGGGGGCAACACAGATACGCAGTATTTT. Its translation: CASSLAGGGNTDTQYF.

The rearrangement links TRBV18 to TRBJ2-5; TRBD2 matches 14 bases. With the DNA end fitting TRBJ2-7 better, the J assignment may be wrong. The length of the CDR3 is 20 residues. Germline CDR1 and CDR2: KGHSH and LQKENI. CDR3 sequence reads: CASSLRTGTSGSPTSYEQYF. CDR3 DNA: TGTGCCAGCTCACTTAGAACCGGGACTAGCGGGAGCCCAACATCCTACGAGCAGTACTTC.

The chain carries TRBV9 and TRBJ2-2, with TRBD1 as a possible D gene (6 bases). V lost 5 bases and J 6 bases, leaving 11 bases between the germline ends. This CDR3 contains 13 residues. The germline V gene has CDR1 SGDLS and CDR2 YYNGEE. The CDR3 loop reads CASRLQGSGELFF. The CDR3, as DNA: TGTGCCAGCAGGCTACAGGGCTCCGGGGAGCTGTTTTTT.

The chain joins TRBV9 to TRBJ2-5; TRBD2 aligns across 12 bases. Per the germline V gene, CDR1 is SGDLS and CDR2 is YYNGEE. The CDR3 loop spans 18 amino acids. The junction had 8 bases not matched to a gene; V was cut back by 0 bases and J by 2 bases. The CDR3 reads CASSVGASGRAIQETQYF. The CDR3 bases are TGTGCCAGCAGCGTAGGGGCTAGCGGGAGGGCGATACAAGAGACCCAGTACTTC.

The chain employs TRBV5-1 and TRBJ2-7; no clear D. There are 14 residues in the CDR3. Germline CDR1 is SGHRS and CDR2 is YFSETQ. V lost 4 bases and J 1 base, leaving 12 bases between the germline ends. This CDR3 reads CASSPDPPSYEQYF. As DNA, the CDR3 is TGCGCCAGCAGCCCGGATCCCCCTTCCTACGAGCAGTACTTC.

The rearrangement links TRBV28 to TRBJ2-4; D may be TRBD1 (5 bases). The germline V and J ends were trimmed by 0 bases and 0 bases, with 15 bases remaining between them. From germline, CDR1 is MDHEN and CDR2 SYDVKM. The CDR3 sequence is 18 residues long. As DNA, the CDR3 is TGTGCCAGCAGTTTATGGGGGTTACAGGAACTAGCCAAAAACATTCAGTACTTC. It codes for CASSLWGLQELAKNIQYF.

The chain uses TRBV4-1 and TRBJ2-3; TRBD2 agrees at 14 bases. V dropped 5 bases and J dropped 3; count of bases not matched to a gene: 7. CDR1 MGHRA and CDR2 YSYEKL come from the germline V gene. The length of the CDR3 is 17 residues. CDR3 nucleotides: TGCGCCAGCAGCGCTCACGGGACTAGCGGGAGAACAGATACGCAGTATTTT. Protein product: CASSAHGTSGRTDTQYF.

V and J are TRBV6-5 and TRBJ1-1, with D unclear. This CDR3 spans 13 amino acids. Trimming took off 2 bases at V and 1 base at J, with 5 bases between the two ends. Germline assignment: CDR1 MNHEY and CDR2 SVGAGI. This CDR3 is CASSYEGNTEAFF. The CDR3 region has the DNA TGTGCCAGCAGTTACGAAGGGAACACTGAAGCTTTCTTT.

This clone appeared a single time. The chain recombines TRBV28 with TRBJ2-1; 11 bases fit TRBD2. V gave up 6 bases and J gave up 5 bases; unmatched junction bases: 6. CDR3 length: 15 residues. Per germline, CDR1 MDHEN and CDR2 SYDVKM. The CDR3 DNA sequence: TGTGCCAGCAGCAGAGCACTAGCGGGAGACAATGAGCAGTTCTTC. It codes for CASSRALAGDNEQFF.

CDR3 sequence reads: CASSPRAGEGNEQFF. CDR3 DNA sequence: TGTGCCAGCTCACCACGGGCGGGAGAGGGCAATGAGCAGTTCTTC. The gene calls are TRBV18 and TRBJ2-1, with TRBD2 matching 7 bases. The CDR3 sequence is 15 residues long. Germline values: CDR1 KGHSH, CDR2 LQKENI. The trim removed 1 base at V and 6 bases at J, leaving 6 bases unmatched.

V and J are TRBV6-6 and TRBJ2-7; 7 bases are shared with TRBD2. Germline V gene sequence: CDR1 MNHNY, CDR2 SVGAGI (reference sequence). CDR3 length equals 14 residues. Unmatched junction bases numbered 11, after V lost 7 bases and J lost 5 bases. The CDR3 is CASTTVAGVNEQYF. The CDR3 DNA reads TGTGCCAGCACCACGGTGGCGGGGGTAAACGAGCAGTACTTC.

This sequence joins TRBV19 and TRBJ2-1; 12 positions agree with TRBD2. CDR3 length: 15 residues. J lost 7 bases, V lost 4 bases, and 5 bases had no gene match. Germline V lookup: CDR1 LNHDA, CDR2 SQIVND (reference sequence). The CDR3 DNA reads as TGTGCCAGTAGTAGGCTAGCGGGAGGGGGGAATGAGCAGTTCTTC. Translation gives CASSRLAGGGNEQFF.

This clone has a single count. V gene TRBV7-6 combines with J gene TRBJ2-1; D is ambiguous. Germline CDR1 and CDR2: SGHVS and FNYEAQ. The CDR3 spans 15 residues. Deletions cut 0 bases from V and 4 bases from J, with 10 bases between. CDR3 in amino acids: CASSLANSLYNEQFF. CDR3 in DNA: TGTGCCAGCAGCTTAGCGAACTCCCTGTACAATGAGCAGTTCTTC.

The chain combines TRBV7-7 with TRBJ2-1; 9 bases are shared with TRBD2. The junction had 0 bases not matched to a gene; V was cut back by 0 bases and J by 9 bases. CDR1 is SSHAT, CDR2 FNYEAQ, per germline (reference sequence). The CDR3 contains 13 residues. CDR3 DNA: TGTGCCAGCAGCTTAGCTAGCGGGGGTGAGCAGTTCTTC. It codes for CASSLASGGEQFF.

This clone was detected a few times. A much bigger clone sits one base away, suggesting this may be a read error. This sequence joins TRBV5-1 and TRBJ1-3, with D possibly being TRBD1 (5 bases). The germline V and J ends were trimmed by 4 bases and 0 bases, with 8 bases remaining between them. Germline V gene sequence: CDR1 SGHRS, CDR2 YFSETQ. The CDR3 sequence is 14 residues long. CDR3 sequence: CASSTGTSGNTIYF. CDR3 in DNA: TGCGCCAGCAGCACCGGGACCTCTGGAAACACCATATATTTT.